These 21 T cell receptor beta chains originate from one sample sequenced in a study of T cell responses to AZD1222 COVID-19 vaccine (dated by TCRdb to the early 2020s). Library method: the immunoSEQ multiplex PCR assay. Sourced from immuneACCESS, this table was stored by TCRdb with only in-frame sequences that have V and J called. A share of the clones is absent; for the studies checked, an unresolved V gene accounts for under half, and the remainder has no known explanation. The sample data list over 130,000 clones, and about 91% of these were observed just once. The biggest ten clones account for approximately 3.8% of the sample. In the paper's terms, the time point label means: about 28 days (+/-7) after the second vaccine dose. The sequencing here drew on peripheral blood, taken 28 days after the second AZD1222 dose. The receptors here all came from an adult who received the AZD1222 COVID-19 vaccine.

V is TRBV28 and J is TRBJ2-7, with TRBD2 matching 11 bases. Trimming at V came to 4 bases and at J to 4 bases, leaving 9 bases not matched to a gene. Germline assignment: CDR1 MDHEN and CDR2 SYDVKM. CDR3 length: 16 residues. DNA for the CDR3: TGTGCCAGCAGTTCAATTCTCGGGACTAGCGGATACGAGCAGTACTTC. This gives the protein CASSSILGTSGYEQYF.

Here the CDR3 reads CASSALGMNTEAFF. The CDR3 coding sequence is TGTGCCAGCAGTGCTCTCGGCATGAACACTGAAGCTTTCTTT. The chain is built from TRBV2 and TRBJ1-1, with D unresolved. The CDR3 sequence is 14 residues long. Germline CDR1 is SNHLY and CDR2 is FYNNEI. V was cut by 4 bases and J by 0 bases, with 9 bases left in between. Based on the CDR3 plus reference TRBV2 and TRBJ1-1, the full variable domain is EPEVTQTPSHQVTQMGQEVILRCVPISNHLYFYWYRQILGQKVEFLVSFYNNEISEKSEIFDDQFSVERPDGSNFTLKIRSTKLEDSAMYFCASSALGMNTEAFFGQGTRLTVV.

This rearrangement joins TRBV28 to TRBJ2-2; unclear D gene. The ends were cut back, 2 bases at V and 3 bases at J, with 13 bases in the middle. This CDR3 comprises 16 residues. Germline CDR1 reads MDHEN; CDR2 reads SYDVKM. This CDR3 reads CASSLRFGRDTGELFF. As DNA, the CDR3 is TGTGCCAGCAGTTTAAGGTTTGGGCGCGACACCGGGGAGCTGTTTTTT. The variable domain in full, with the rest retrieved from reference TRBV28 and TRBJ2-2, is DVKVTQSSRYLVKRTGEKVFLECVQDMDHENMFWYRQDPGLGLRLIYFSYDVKMKEKGDIPEGYSVSREKKERFSLILESASTNQTSMYLCASSLRFGRDTGELFFGEGSRLTVL.

This sequence joins TRBV19 and TRBJ1-2, with D possibly TRBD1 on 5 matching bases. Germline V gene data show CDR1 as LNHDA and CDR2 as SQIVND (reference sequence). Trimming left V 5 bases short and J 0 bases short, with 13 bases between. The length of the CDR3 is 15 residues. The CDR3 bases are TGTGCCAGTAGTGTGGGGACGGTTCCTAACTATGGCTACACCTTC. Its protein product is CASSVGTVPNYGYTF.

This clone appeared once. The rearrangement uses TRBV27 and TRBJ2-1; TRBD1 might be the D (5 bases). The length of the CDR3 is 16 residues. The V gene's germline CDR1 is MNHEY and CDR2 SMNVEV (reference sequence). V was shortened by 3 bases and J by 3 bases, with 15 bases between the two germline ends. This CDR3 reads CASSFTGSQYYNEQFF. CDR3 sequence (DNA): TGTGCCAGCAGTTTCACAGGCAGTCAATACTACAATGAGCAGTTCTTC.

DNA of the CDR3: TGTGCCAGCAGCCACCTGAGGGAATCACCCCTCCACTTT. It is translated as CASSHLRESPLHF. The chain employs TRBV7-8 and TRBJ1-6; no reliable D call. The V end lost 5 bases, the J end lost 10 bases, and 12 bases lay between the germline ends. The CDR3 loop spans 13 amino acids. Germline CDR1 SGHVS, CDR2 FQNEAQ.

The chain couples TRBV6-6 to TRBJ1-1, with 8 bases that match TRBD1. The CDR3 consists of 15 residues. The germline gives CDR1 MNHNY, CDR2 SVGAGI (reference sequence). With 5 bases clipped from V and 4 bases from J, the junction kept 9 bases outside the gene matches. The DNA of the CDR3 is TGTGCCAGCAGTACAAGACAGGGGAAAATCACTGAAGCTTTCTTT. Encoded protein: CASSTRQGKITEAFF.

V usage is TRBV5-1 and J usage is TRBJ1-4; a weak D match, TRBD1 (6 bases). This CDR3 region has 12 residues. With 0 bases removed from V and 12 bases from J, the gap between germline ends came to 9 bases. Germline CDR1 is SGHRS and CDR2 is YFSETQ. The CDR3 sequence is CASSLDRAELFF. The CDR3 bases are TGCGCCAGCAGCTTGGACAGGGCGGAACTGTTTTTT.

The chain is built from TRBV9 and TRBJ1-6; a possible D gene is TRBD1 (5 bases). The V gene lost 0 bases and the J gene lost 11 bases, with 15 bases spanning the gap. The CDR3 is 15 residues long. The germline V gene has CDR1 SGDLS and CDR2 YYNGEE. CDR3 in amino acids: CASSVDRVRGTPLHF. CDR3 DNA: TGTGCCAGCAGCGTAGACCGGGTTAGGGGAACACCCCTCCACTTT.

On this clone itself: The sample contains more than one DNA sequence encoding this CDR3. The V and J genes are TRBV6-5 and TRBJ1-1; D is possibly TRBD1 (5 bases). Trimming removed 6 bases from V and 2 bases from J, with 7 bases in between. Germline CDR1 and CDR2: MNHEY and SVGAGI. This CDR3 comprises 12 residues. The CDR3 protein is CASRQGNTEAFF. In DNA, the CDR3 is TGTGCCAGCAGGCAGGGTAACACTGAAGCTTTCTTT.

The gene calls are TRBV9 and TRBJ2-1, with D possibly called TRBD1 or TRBD2 (6 bases each). V was shortened by 5 bases and J by 9 bases, with 18 bases between the two germline ends. The length of the CDR3 is 14 residues. Per the germline V gene, CDR1 is SGDLS and CDR2 is YYNGEE. The CDR3 region is CASSLDSLGGEQFF. The CDR3 DNA is TGTGCCAGCAGTTTGGACAGCTTGGGGGGTGAGCAGTTCTTC.

The chain recombines TRBV6-2 or TRBV6-3 with TRBJ1-2; D might be TRBD1 (5 bases). CDR1 MNHEY and CDR2 SVGEGT come from the germline V gene. The germline V and J ends were trimmed by 5 bases and 5 bases, with 6 bases remaining between them. This CDR3 contains 11 residues. CDR3 protein: CASSDSYGYTF. Written as DNA, the CDR3 is TGTGCCAGCAGTGACAGTTATGGCTACACCTTC.

The chain uses TRBV5-8 and TRBJ1-4, with a possible D match to TRBD1 (6 bases). This CDR3 comprises 14 residues. Germline assignment: CDR1 SGHTS and CDR2 YDEGEE. The V and J ends lost 0 bases and 7 bases respectively, with 10 bases between them. CDR3 nucleotide sequence: TGTGCCAGCAGCTTGGCCAGGGGAGGTGAAAAACTGTTTTTT. Its translation is CASSLARGGEKLFF.

The chain is built from TRBV9 and TRBJ1-3; a possible D gene is TRBD1 (5 bases). This CDR3 spans 15 amino acids. The V gene's germline CDR1 is SGDLS and CDR2 YYNGEE. V gave up 4 bases and J gave up 0 bases, with 11 bases separating them. This CDR3 is CASSPGTSSGNTIYF. The CDR3 region has the DNA TGTGCCAGCAGCCCTGGGACTTCCTCTGGAAACACCATATATTTT. Together with reference TRBV9 and TRBJ1-3, the CDR3 gives the full variable domain: DSGVTQTPKHLITATGQRVTLRCSPRSGDLSVYWYQQSLDQGLQFLIQYYNGEERAKGNILERFSAQQFPDLHSELNLSSLELGDSALYFCASSPGTSSGNTIYFGEGSWLTVV.

The J gene is TRBJ1-6, the V gene TRBV6-2 or TRBV6-3; 10 nucleotides agree with TRBD1. The junction had 1 base not matched to a gene; V was cut back by 2 bases and J by 6 bases. The CDR3 consists of 15 residues. Germline lookup yields CDR1 MNHEY and CDR2 SVGEGT. CDR3 nucleotide sequence: TGTGCCAGCAGTTACGGGACAGGGGTTAATTCACCCCTCCACTTT. This sequence encodes CASSYGTGVNSPLHF.

The chain links TRBV29-1 to TRBJ1-1; 10 bases line up with TRBD1. Germline V gives CDR1 SQVTM, CDR2 ANQGSEA. The ends lost 7 bases at V and 4 bases at J; junction bases unmatched: 3. The CDR3 extends over 12 amino acids. DNA for the CDR3: TGCAGCGGGGACAGGGGAGTCACTGAAGCTTTCTTT. Amino acids: CSGDRGVTEAFF.

The chain recombines TRBV7-8 with TRBJ1-1, with a weak D call TRBD1 (5 bases). The V end was cut by 1 base, the J end by 3 bases, with 12 bases between. CDR3 size: 15 residues. The germline V gene has CDR1 SGHVS and CDR2 FQNEAQ. This CDR3 reads CASSLVGGRDTEAFF. The CDR3 region has the DNA TGTGCCAGCAGCTTAGTTGGGGGTAGGGACACTGAAGCTTTCTTT. The whole variable domain, remainder taken from reference TRBV7-8 and TRBJ1-1, is GAGVSQSPRYKVAKRGQDVALRCDPISGHVSLFWYQQALGQGPEFLTYFQNEAQLDKSGLPSDRFFAERPEGSVSTLKIQRTQQEDSAVYLCASSLVGGRDTEAFFGQGTRLTVV.

The rearrangement links TRBV15 to TRBJ1-1; D perhaps matches TRBD1 (6 bases). The CDR3 spans 15 residues. Trimming pared 0 bases from V and 4 bases from J, leaving 12 bases between. Germline values: CDR1 LNHNV, CDR2 YYDKDF (reference sequence). In nucleotides, the CDR3 is TGTGCCACCAGCAGAGATCGTAAGGGGGGCACTGAAGCTTTCTTT. It yields the protein CATSRDRKGGTEAFF.

V gene TRBV2 combines with J gene TRBJ1-2; TRBD1 is a possible D gene (5 bases). This CDR3 is 15 amino acids long. Per germline, CDR1 SNHLY and CDR2 FYNNEI. V lost 3 bases and J 0 bases, leaving 11 bases between the germline ends. The CDR3 DNA is TGTGCCAGCAGTGACAGGGAGGAAGCTAACTATGGCTACACCTTC. This translates into CASSDREEANYGYTF.

The V call is TRBV6-5, the J call TRBJ1-2; unclear D gene. The V gene's germline CDR1 is MNHEY and CDR2 SVGAGI. The V gene lost 2 bases and the J gene lost 4 bases, with 14 bases spanning the gap. This CDR3 is 15 amino acids long. The CDR3 region is CASSYGGRPAYGYTF. CDR3 sequence (DNA): TGTGCCAGCAGTTACGGCGGGCGGCCGGCCTATGGCTACACCTTC.

J is TRBJ2-5 and V is TRBV7-8, with D perhaps matching TRBD1 or TRBD2 (5 bases each). CDR1 and CDR2 from the germline V gene are SGHVS and FQNEAQ. Between the trimmed V and J ends, which lost 5 bases and 0 bases, there was a span of 22 bases. CDR3 length: 18 residues. This CDR3 is CASSLSTSLGVYQETQYF. The CDR3 nucleotides are TGTGCCAGCAGCCTATCCACCTCCTTGGGGGTCTACCAAGAGACCCAGTACTTC.